This T cell receptor beta chain was captured in a study of T cell responses to AZD1222 COVID-19 vaccine. As regards this clone: Its cognate antigen is unknown.

TCRdb's copy holds only in-frame clones and misses some; the assay was immunoSEQ multiplex PCR. Of about 130,000 clones listed, more than 90% are singletons. The germline V and J ends were trimmed by 0 bases and 3 bases, with 11 bases remaining between them. CDR1 and CDR2 from the germline V gene are SGHNT and YYREEE (reference sequence). The CDR3 is 15 residues long. Study results and caveats: Donors were largely white British and mainly female; clonal diversity was possibly underestimated.

The chain uses TRBV5-4 and TRBJ2-3; tentatively, D is TRBD1 (5 bases). The receptor was derived from an adult who received the AZD1222 COVID-19 vaccine. The source was peripheral blood, collected 28 days after the second AZD1222 dose. The CDR3 protein is CASSLVGAGTDTQYF. As DNA, the CDR3 is TGTGCCAGCAGCTTGGTTGGGGCTGGAACAGATACGCAGTATTTT.